The 21 T cell receptor beta chains in this list originate from one sample, sequenced in a study of blood T cell repertoires in COVID-19. Sequencing was performed with immunoSEQ multiplex PCR; in TCRdb, only in-frame clones are kept and a portion is missing. The table lists some 150,000 clones, approximately 85% of them singletons. The sample comprised peripheral blood. The receptors originated from a man aged 35-49 years with acute or convalescent COVID-19.

J is TRBJ1-1 and V is TRBV5-4; tentatively, D is TRBD1 (5 bases). The germline V gene has CDR1 SGHNT and CDR2 YYREEE (reference sequence). The CDR3 runs to 16 residues. Between the trimmed V and J ends, which lost 0 bases and 5 bases, there was a span of 17 bases. CDR3 region: CASSLGGTGGGTEAFF. The DNA of the CDR3 is TGTGCCAGCAGCTTGGGAGGTACGGGCGGGGGAACTGAAGCTTTCTTT.

This chain connects TRBV6-2 or TRBV6-3 to TRBJ2-1; possibly TRBD2 for D (6 bases). V was trimmed by 2 bases and J by 4 bases, leaving 9 bases between them. The CDR3 extends over 14 amino acids. Germline-derived CDR1 and CDR2 are MNHEY and SVGEGT. CDR3: CASSYRGLYNEQFF. The CDR3 DNA sequence: TGTGCCAGCAGTTACCGGGGACTTTACAATGAGCAGTTCTTC.

The chain is built from TRBV4-2 and TRBJ2-2; a possible D gene is TRBD1 (7 bases). The CDR3 covers 16 residues. The germline CDR1 and CDR2 sequences are LGHNA and YNFKEQ. V was trimmed by 1 base and J by 5 bases, leaving 14 bases between them. CDR3 nucleotides: TGTGCCAGCAGCCAAGGGAGGGACAGAGGAACCGGGGAGCTGTTTTTT. Protein sequence: CASSQGRDRGTGELFF.

This clone was counted a single time. The chain combines TRBV9 with TRBJ2-3, with D tentatively TRBD2 (6 bases). The CDR3 spans 13 residues. V was shortened by 4 bases and J by 3 bases, with 9 bases between the two germline ends. The V gene's germline CDR1 is SGDLS and CDR2 YYNGEE. CDR3 residues: CASSYGGTDTQYF. In nucleotides, the CDR3 is TGTGCCAGCAGCTATGGGGGGACAGATACGCAGTATTTT.

V is TRBV7-3 and J is TRBJ2-5; D perhaps matches TRBD2 (6 bases). The CDR3 extends over 16 amino acids. Germline CDR1 reads SGHTA; CDR2 reads FQGTGA. V was pared by 3 bases and J by 1 base, with 15 bases between. CDR3 region: CASSFTSRGFQETQYF. In DNA form, the CDR3 reads TGTGCCAGCAGCTTTACTAGCAGAGGATTCCAAGAGACCCAGTACTTC.

V gene TRBV19 combines with J gene TRBJ2-7, with D unclear. This CDR3 comprises 12 residues. The V gene lost 5 bases and the J gene lost 2 bases, with 7 bases spanning the gap. The germline V gene encodes CDR1 LNHDA and CDR2 SQIVND (reference sequence). CDR3 region: CASSSQTYEQYF. CDR3 DNA sequence: TGTGCCAGTAGTTCCCAAACCTACGAGCAGTACTTC. The complete variable domain, with remaining parts taken from reference TRBV19 and TRBJ2-7, reads DGGITQSPKYLFRKEGQNVTLSCEQNLNHDAMYWYRQDPGQGLRLIYYSQIVNDFQKGDIAEGYSVSREKKESFPLTVTSAQKNPTAFYLCASSSQTYEQYFGPGTRLTVT.

This clone was picked up a small number of times. The chain is built from TRBV2 and TRBJ2-4, with TRBD1 matching over 10 bases. After removal of 8 bases from V and 2 bases from J, the junction contained 3 bases not matched to a gene. The CDR3 runs to 14 residues. Germline CDR1 SNHLY, CDR2 FYNNEI. The CDR3 DNA sequence: TGTGCCAGCGGGGGACAGGGGCCCAAAAACATTCAGTACTTC. Its translation: CASGGQGPKNIQYF. The whole variable domain, remainder taken from reference TRBV2 and TRBJ2-4, is EPEVTQTPSHQVTQMGQEVILRCVPISNHLYFYWYRQILGQKVEFLVSFYNNEISEKSEIFDDQFSVERPDGSNFTLKIRSTKLEDSAMYFCASGGQGPKNIQYFGAGTRLSVL.

The chain employs TRBV9 and TRBJ1-6, with D maybe TRBD1 (5 bases). CDR1 is SGDLS and CDR2 is YYNGEE in the germline V gene. V was trimmed by 3 bases and J by 6 bases, leaving 16 bases between them. The CDR3 sequence is 16 residues long. The CDR3 nucleotides are TGTGCCAGCAGCGGACAGAAAACTAAACCTAATTCACCCCTCCACTTT. Protein sequence: CASSGQKTKPNSPLHF.

This clone was counted once. Other DNA sequences in this specimen translate into the identical CDR3. The V and J genes are TRBV18 and TRBJ2-7; unclear D gene. The CDR3 length is 13 residues. CDR1 is KGHSH and CDR2 is LQKENI in the germline V gene. The germline V and J ends were trimmed by 0 bases and 0 bases, with 3 bases remaining between them. This chain's CDR3 is CASSPPSSYEQYF. The CDR3, as DNA: TGTGCCAGCTCACCACCCAGCTCCTACGAGCAGTACTTC.

The chain recombines TRBV7-2 with TRBJ2-3, with D maybe TRBD2 (6 bases). V was trimmed by 1 base and J by 14 bases, leaving 16 bases between them. The CDR3 is made up of 13 amino acids. CDR1 and CDR2 from the germline V gene are SGHTA and FQGNSA. CDR3 residues: CASSLVLSLAWYF. The CDR3 DNA is TGTGCCAGCAGCTTAGTCTTGTCGCTAGCGTGGTATTTT.

The genes are TRBV11-3 and TRBJ1-6; D unclear. Germline values: CDR1 SGHNT, CDR2 YENEEA. The CDR3 consists of 17 residues. V was pared by 5 bases and J by 1 base, with 15 bases between. The CDR3 nucleotides read TGTGCCAGCAGCCTACTGTGGACGGGATCCTATAATTCACCCCTCCACTTT. Encoded protein: CASSLLWTGSYNSPLHF. The full variable domain, its missing parts supplied by reference TRBV11-3 and TRBJ1-6, is EAGVVQSPRYKIIEKKQPVAFWCNPISGHNTLYWYLQNLGQGPELLIRYENEEAVDDSQLPKDRFSAERLKGVDSTLKIQPAELGDSAVYLCASSLLWTGSYNSPLHFGNGTRLTVT.

The chain combines TRBV30 with TRBJ2-7, with a possible D match to TRBD1 (5 bases). Germline values: CDR1 GTSNPN, CDR2 SVGIG (reference sequence). V lost 2 bases and J 4 bases, leaving 6 bases between the germline ends. There are 11 residues in the CDR3. The chain's CDR3 is CAWSHRYEQYF. As DNA, the CDR3 is TGTGCCTGGAGTCACAGGTACGAGCAGTACTTC.

This chain links TRBV15 with TRBJ1-2, with TRBD1 matching over 7 bases. V shed 3 bases and J 4 bases; nucleotides not matched to a gene: 11. The CDR3 contains 16 residues. Per germline, CDR1 LNHNV and CDR2 YYDKDF (reference sequence). This chain's CDR3 is CATSRPLTGFGYGYTF. Written as DNA, the CDR3 is TGTGCCACCAGCAGGCCCCTGACAGGGTTTGGCTATGGCTACACCTTC.

The chain has TRBV9 and TRBJ2-5; D gene ambiguous. Trimming removed 0 bases at V and 1 base at J, with 10 bases between. This CDR3 contains 15 residues. The germline gives CDR1 SGDLS, CDR2 YYNGEE. CDR3 loop: CASSVGSRGQETQYF. CDR3 in DNA: TGTGCCAGCAGCGTAGGGTCCCGAGGCCAAGAGACCCAGTACTTC. The full variable domain, with the rest looked up from reference TRBV9 and TRBJ2-5, is DSGVTQTPKHLITATGQRVTLRCSPRSGDLSVYWYQQSLDQGLQFLIQYYNGEERAKGNILERFSAQQFPDLHSELNLSSLELGDSALYFCASSVGSRGQETQYFGPGTRLLVL.

The CDR3 sequence: CASSSSPGQVNSPLHF. The CDR3 coding sequence is TGTGCCAGTAGTTCTTCCCCGGGACAGGTTAATTCACCCCTCCACTTT. This chain uses TRBV19 with TRBJ1-6, with 8 positions matching TRBD1. This CDR3 spans 16 amino acids. Germline assignment: CDR1 LNHDA and CDR2 SQIVND (reference sequence). The V segment lost 5 bases and the J segment 6 bases; nucleotides outside the gene matches: 9.

This chain links TRBV4-1 with TRBJ2-2; D not resolved. Germline V gene data show CDR1 as MGHRA and CDR2 as YSYEKL. V lost 4 bases, J lost 0 bases, and 15 bases lay in between. CDR3 length: 17 residues. The chain's CDR3 is CASSRTEVSANTGELFF. Written as DNA, the CDR3 is TGCGCCAGCAGCCGAACCGAGGTTTCCGCGAACACCGGGGAGCTGTTTTTT.

CDR3 DNA: TGTGCCAGCAGAGCCAGCGCTAACTATGGCTACACCTTC. Its translation is CASRASANYGYTF. The V gene is TRBV6-5, the J gene TRBJ1-2; D is unresolved. The V and J ends lost 6 bases and 0 bases respectively, with 8 bases between them. The CDR3 covers 13 residues. The germline V gene has CDR1 MNHEY and CDR2 SVGAGI.

This clone appeared a single time. This chain uses TRBV10-3 with TRBJ2-1, with TRBD1 matching over 9 bases. The CDR3 covers 15 residues. Trimming at V came to 2 bases and at J to 6 bases, leaving 5 bases not matched to a gene. Germline V gene data show CDR1 as ENHRY and CDR2 as SYGVKD. CDR3 loop: CAISEGQGRVNEQFF. The CDR3 DNA follows: TGTGCCATCAGTGAGGGACAGGGGCGGGTCAATGAGCAGTTCTTC.

This chain joins TRBV18 and TRBJ1-1; the match to TRBD1 covers 10 bases. This CDR3 has 14 residues. The germline V gene has CDR1 KGHSH and CDR2 LQKENI. V shed 3 bases and J 4 bases; nucleotides not matched to a gene: 2. The CDR3 here is CASSPRDRGTEAFF. CDR3 coding DNA: TGTGCCAGCTCACCGCGGGACAGGGGCACTGAAGCTTTCTTT.

The chain couples TRBV10-3 to TRBJ2-1; D may be TRBD2 (5 bases). V shed 3 bases and J shed 6 bases, with 15 bases lying between them. CDR1 and CDR2 (germline): ENHRY, SYGVKD. The CDR3 contains 15 residues. The CDR3 nucleotides are TGTGCCATCAGTGACACCCTGGAGGTCATCAATGAGCAGTTCTTC. This gives the protein CAISDTLEVINEQFF.

This rearrangement joins TRBV28 to TRBJ2-4, with D tentatively TRBD1 (6 bases). There are 18 residues in the CDR3. Trimming cost V 6 bases and J 0 bases, with 21 bases left between them. Germline lookup yields CDR1 MDHEN and CDR2 SYDVKM. The CDR3: CASRETGSEVLAKNIQYF. The CDR3 coding sequence is TGTGCCAGCAGAGAAACAGGGAGTGAGGTTCTAGCCAAAAACATTCAGTACTTC.